This T cell receptor beta chain was identified in a study of blood T cell repertoires in COVID-19. Unmatched junction bases numbered 15, after V lost 3 bases and J lost 5 bases. Germline loops: CDR1 SGHTA, CDR2 FQGNSA. The CDR3 sequence is 17 residues long. As originally analysed: Nucleated cell counts were estimated from reference gene primer amplification. TCRdb's copy holds only in-frame clones and misses some; the assay was immunoSEQ multiplex PCR. That table is the source of V, J and clone size, and D and trimming were worked out from the DNA. The sample holds over 85,000 clones, about 80% seen once.

Sequenced input: peripheral blood. The source is a woman older than 75 with acute or convalescent COVID-19. The chain is built from TRBV7-2 and TRBJ2-5; the match to TRBD1 covers 7 bases. The CDR3 DNA sequence: TGTGCCAGCAGCTTGTTCAGGAGACAGGGTTTGGGGGAGACCCAGTACTTC. Translating it yields CASSLFRRQGLGETQYF.